What follows are 25 T cell receptor beta chains derived from one specimen sequenced in a study of T cells in Graves' hyperthyroidism and ophthalmopathy. Authors of the study amplified TCR beta CDR3 regions from RNA transcripts. The TCR CDR3 first-round RT-PCR relied on the HTBI primer set. TCRdb redid the calling of the multiplex PCR reads with MiXCR, one entry per CDR3 protein. The sample includes roughly 280,000 distinct CDR3 sequences, about 20% of them seen just once. Specimen: blood. The receptors stem from a man aged 25 to 45 with Graves' ophthalmopathy.

This clonotype was seen many times. The genes are TRBV28 and TRBJ2-1; 8 nucleotides agree with TRBD2. Unmatched junction bases numbered 6, after V lost 7 bases and J lost 4 bases. Germline V gene sequence: CDR1 MDHEN, CDR2 SYDVKM. This CDR3 spans 14 amino acids. The CDR3 DNA is TGTGCCAGCAAGTCGGGAGGGCGGTACAATGAGCAGTTCTTC. Its protein is CASKSGGRYNEQFF.

The chain recombines TRBV12-3 or TRBV12-4 with TRBJ2-2; no firm D call. Between the trimmed V and J ends, which lost 6 bases and 2 bases, there was a span of 7 bases. The CDR3 covers 13 residues. CDR3 sequence reads: CASRGINTGELFF. As DNA, the CDR3 is TGTGCCAGCAGGGGGATTAACACCGGGGAGCTGTTTTTT.

This clonotype was found once. CDR3 DNA sequence: TGTGCCAGCAGGGCCGCGGACAGGGGGTGGACAGATACGCAGTATTTT. It translates to CASRAADRGWTDTQYF. The chain links TRBV12-3 or TRBV12-4 to TRBJ2-3, with TRBD1 matching 10 bases. Losses at the gene ends were 6 bases for V and 3 bases for J; bases not matched to a gene: 9. This CDR3 contains 16 residues.

J is TRBJ2-7 and V is TRBV19; 8 positions agree with TRBD2. From germline, CDR1 is LNHDA and CDR2 SQIVND (reference sequence). The CDR3 is 14 amino acids. The junction had 7 bases not matched to a gene; V was cut back by 3 bases and J by 6 bases. This CDR3 reads CASSMRGAVSEQYF. CDR3 DNA sequence: TGTGCCAGTAGTATGCGGGGGGCGGTGAGCGAGCAGTACTTC.

In its sample, this clonotype was seen a few times. This CDR3 is CASSLVGALDIQYF. In DNA, the CDR3 is TGTGCCAGCAGTTTGGTCGGGGCTCTCGACATTCAGTACTTC. This chain uses TRBV12-3 or TRBV12-4 with TRBJ2-4; the D gene could be TRBD1 or TRBD2 (5 bases each). The CDR3 runs 14 residues. V was pared by 3 bases and J by 8 bases, with 14 bases between.

This clonotype was seen more than once but under ten times. The chain has TRBV12-3 or TRBV12-4 and TRBJ2-7; 7 bases map to TRBD1. The CDR3 has 15 residues. J lost 3 bases, V lost 5 bases, and 10 bases had no gene match. CDR3 region: CASSNRQGFNYEQYF. The CDR3 DNA reads TGTGCCAGCAGTAACCGACAGGGATTCAACTACGAGCAGTACTTC.

This clonotype was counted ten times or more. The chain is built from TRBV10-1 and TRBJ2-7; D is uncertain. This CDR3 comprises 13 residues. Per the germline V gene, CDR1 is WNHNN and CDR2 is SYGVQD (reference sequence). Trimming took off 2 bases at V and 7 bases at J, with 12 bases between the two ends. The CDR3 reads CASSENSVGEQYF. As DNA, the CDR3 is TGCGCCAGCAGTGAGAACAGTGTGGGGGAGCAGTACTTC.

This clonotype occurred many times. The chain is built from TRBV20-1 and TRBJ2-5, with 9 nucleotides matching TRBD2. The length of the CDR3 is 19 residues. The V gene end was trimmed by 0 bases and the J gene end by 4 bases; junction bases not matched to a gene: 18. CDR1 DFQATT and CDR2 SNEGSKA come from the germline V gene (reference sequence). The CDR3 bases are TGCAGTGCTAGAGATTACAGATCGGGACTAGCCCGTCGGGGAGAGACCCAGTACTTC. Protein: CSARDYRSGLARRGETQYF.

This clonotype was found a few times. This chain joins TRBV5-1 and TRBJ1-2; TRBD1 agrees at 7 bases. J gave up 3 bases and V 3 bases, and 8 bases lay outside the gene matches. This CDR3 spans 15 amino acids. CDR1 and CDR2 from the germline V gene are SGHRS and YFSETQ. This CDR3 is CASSSTGVADYGYTF. DNA of the CDR3: TGCGCCAGCAGCTCAACAGGGGTGGCAGACTATGGCTACACCTTC. Based on the CDR3 plus reference TRBV5-1 and TRBJ1-2, the full variable domain is KAGVTQTPRYLIKTRGQQVTLSCSPISGHRSVSWYQQTPGQGLQFLFEYFSETQRNKGNFPGRFSGRQFSNSRSEMNVSTLELGDSALYLCASSSTGVADYGYTFGSGTRLTVV.

The chain uses TRBV20-1 and TRBJ1-6, with D hard to call. The CDR3 runs 15 residues. Germline values: CDR1 DFQATT, CDR2 SNEGSKA (reference sequence). Trimming shortened V by 0 bases and J by 8 bases, and 14 bases separated the two germline ends. The CDR3 is CSARDHVRTDSPLHF. DNA of the CDR3: TGCAGTGCTAGAGATCACGTAAGGACTGATTCACCCCTCCACTTT.

This clonotype was seen only a few times. J is TRBJ1-1 and V is TRBV6-2 or TRBV6-3; possible D gene TRBD1, 6 bases. Germline V lookup: CDR1 MNHEY, CDR2 SVGEGT. The CDR3 has 17 residues. Trimming took off 0 bases at V and 1 base at J, with 15 bases between the two ends. As DNA, the CDR3 is TGTGCCAGCAGTTACTCGGGATTTGACAGGCGGAACACTGAAGCTTTCTTT. Translation: CASSYSGFDRRNTEAFF.

The chain couples TRBV24-1 to TRBJ2-3; D is perhaps TRBD1 (5 bases). Germline assignment: CDR1 KGHDR and CDR2 SFDVKD. CDR3 length: 18 residues. Trimming stripped 7 bases from V and 5 bases from J, with 27 bases between. The CDR3 loop is CATSSRPIGRPTGDTQYF. CDR3 DNA: TGTGCCACCAGCTCCAGACCCATCGGCAGGCCTACAGGAGATACGCAGTATTTT.

The V and J genes are TRBV30 and TRBJ2-3, with TRBD2 identical over 7 bases. This CDR3 region has 14 residues. V shed 3 bases, J shed 3 bases, and the junction held 6 bases outside the gene matches. Germline V gives CDR1 GTSNPN, CDR2 SVGIG (reference sequence). CDR3 sequence: CAWRALGGTDTQYF. In nucleotides, the CDR3 is TGTGCCTGGAGAGCCCTGGGGGGGACAGATACGCAGTATTTT.

This sequence joins TRBV7-8 and TRBJ1-3; D remains unclear. Germline CDR1 is SGHVS and CDR2 is FQNEAQ. The length of the CDR3 is 17 residues. V was pared by 10 bases and J by 4 bases, with 26 bases between. CDR3 bases: TGTGCCACTTCGCCGTTCGGGCAGGTCGTAGCCGGAAACACCATATATTTT. As protein: CATSPFGQVVAGNTIYF.

The chain employs TRBV11-1 and TRBJ1-4; 9 bases agree with TRBD1. V shed 6 bases and J 0 bases; nucleotides not matched to a gene: 8. From germline, CDR1 is SGHAT and CDR2 FQDESV (reference sequence). The CDR3 is 17 amino acids. The CDR3 region has the DNA TGTGCCAGCAGGTCCCCGGACAGGGGATCAACTAATGAAAAACTGTTTTTT. It codes for CASRSPDRGSTNEKLFF.

The chain uses TRBV12-3 or TRBV12-4 and TRBJ2-5; D is undetermined. The ends were cut back, 3 bases at V and 4 bases at J, with 6 bases in the middle. The CDR3 sequence is 12 residues long. The CDR3 DNA follows: TGTGCCAGCAGTTTCGATAGAGAGACCCAGTACTTC. The encoded protein is CASSFDRETQYF.

This chain joins TRBV6-5 and TRBJ2-3; D ambiguous. From germline, CDR1 is MNHEY and CDR2 SVGAGI. V was pared by 2 bases and J by 1 base, with 10 bases between. This CDR3 region has 15 residues. The CDR3 here is CASSYLGPRTDTQYF. DNA of the CDR3: TGTGCCAGCAGTTACCTAGGACCGCGCACAGATACGCAGTATTTT.

As concerns this clonotype: A much larger clone differs from this one at a single base, so this may be a read error. This chain links TRBV2 with TRBJ2-1, with 12 bases that match TRBD2. Germline lookup yields CDR1 SNHLY and CDR2 FYNNEI. This CDR3 has 15 residues. The CDR3 reads CASSGLAGNMNGQFF. The CDR3, as DNA: TGTGCCAGCAGCGGACTAGCGGGAAATATGAATGGGCAGTTCTTC.

This clonotype has a count of ten or more. The J gene is TRBJ2-1, the V gene TRBV6-6; 13 bases match TRBD2. The CDR3 has 16 amino acids. The J segment lost 6 bases and the V segment lost 2 bases, leaving 4 bases of the junction unmatched. Germline V gene data show CDR1 as MNHNY and CDR2 as SVGAGI (reference sequence). The CDR3 region is CASSYGGTSGINEQFF. DNA of the CDR3: TGTGCCAGCAGTTACGGGGGGACTAGCGGGATCAATGAGCAGTTCTTC.

This clonotype was picked up a small number of times. The V gene is TRBV12-3 or TRBV12-4, the J gene TRBJ2-1; 7 nucleotides match TRBD2. The length of the CDR3 is 13 residues. V shed 5 bases and J 9 bases; nucleotides not matched to a gene: 7. Written as DNA, the CDR3 is TGTGCCAGCAGTGTCAGATGGGGGGGTGAGCAGTTCTTC. Translation gives CASSVRWGGEQFF.

In the case of this clonotype: This sequence may be a read error, since a much larger clone differs from it by one base. The V call is TRBV28, the J call TRBJ1-1; D call uncertain. The V and J ends lost 4 bases and 6 bases respectively, with 12 bases between them. The germline gives CDR1 MDHEN, CDR2 SYDVKM. The CDR3 spans 13 residues. DNA for the CDR3: TGTGCCAGCAGTTATCAGGCCTGGGCTGAAGCTTTCTTT. Translated: CASSYQAWAEAFF.

This clonotype was detected only a few times. This chain connects TRBV19 to TRBJ2-1; D gene ambiguous. In germline, CDR1 is LNHDA, CDR2 SQIVND (reference sequence). Trimming took 5 bases from V and 0 from J, leaving 20 bases between them. This CDR3 region has 18 residues. The CDR3 DNA is TGTGCCAGTAGTCCCCGGGTGTTGGCCACCGGCTCCTACAATGAGCAGTTCTTC. Translated, it gives CASSPRVLATGSYNEQFF.

In regard to this clonotype: This may stem from a read error, because a much larger clone lies one nucleotide away. The V call is TRBV24-1, the J call TRBJ2-1; 7 nucleotides align to TRBD2. J lost 1 base, V lost 4 bases, and 6 bases had no gene match. The length of the CDR3 is 16 residues. Germline V CDR1 and CDR2: KGHDR, SFDVKD. The CDR3 DNA reads as TGTGCCACCAGTGACTGGGACGGGGGGTCCTACAATGAGCAGTTCTTC. This translates into CATSDWDGGSYNEQFF.

The chain has TRBV6-5 and TRBJ1-5; D gene ambiguous. From germline, CDR1 is MNHEY and CDR2 SVGAGI. The V gene lost 2 bases and the J gene lost 5 bases, with 10 bases spanning the gap. CDR3 size: 14 residues. Here the CDR3 DNA reads TGTGCCAGCAGTTACCTGGGAGCCGATCAGCCCCAGCATTTT. Its protein product is CASSYLGADQPQHF.

A few counts support this clonotype. The chain links TRBV5-4 to TRBJ1-2; TRBD1 is a possible D gene (6 bases). Germline V CDR1 and CDR2: SGHNT, YYREEE (reference sequence). Trimming removed 0 bases at V and 4 bases at J, with 10 bases between. This CDR3 has 14 residues. For the CDR3, the DNA is TGTGCCAGCAGCTTGGCCTCAGGGGCCTATGGCTACACCTTC. It specifies CASSLASGAYGYTF. Supplemented by reference TRBV5-4 and TRBJ1-2, the full variable domain reads ETGVTQSPTHLIKTRGQQVTLRCSSQSGHNTVSWYQQALGQGPQFIFQYYREEENGRGNFPPRFSGLQFPNYSSELNVNALELDDSALYLCASSLASGAYGYTFGSGTRLTVV.